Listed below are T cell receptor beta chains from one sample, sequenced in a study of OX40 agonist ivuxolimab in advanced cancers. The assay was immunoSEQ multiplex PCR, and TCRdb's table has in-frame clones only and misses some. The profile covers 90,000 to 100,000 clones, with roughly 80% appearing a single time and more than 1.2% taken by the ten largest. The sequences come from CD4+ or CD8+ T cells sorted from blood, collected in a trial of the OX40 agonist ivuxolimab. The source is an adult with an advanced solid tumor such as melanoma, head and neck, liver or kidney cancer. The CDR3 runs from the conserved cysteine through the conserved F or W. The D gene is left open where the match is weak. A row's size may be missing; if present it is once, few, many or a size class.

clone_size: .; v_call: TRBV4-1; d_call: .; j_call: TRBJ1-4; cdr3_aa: CASSQDTRPFEKLFF; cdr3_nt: TGCGCCAGCAGCCAAGATACACGGCCCTTTGAAAAACTGTTTTTT
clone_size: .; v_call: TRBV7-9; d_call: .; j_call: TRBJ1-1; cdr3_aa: CASSYFAQTNTEAFF; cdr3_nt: TGTGCCAGCAGCTACTTTGCCCAGACGAACACTGAAGCTTTCTTT
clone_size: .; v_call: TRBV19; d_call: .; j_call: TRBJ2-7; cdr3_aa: CASSISGRGGEQYF; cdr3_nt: TGTGCCAGTAGTATAAGCGGCAGGGGGGGCGAGCAGTACTTC
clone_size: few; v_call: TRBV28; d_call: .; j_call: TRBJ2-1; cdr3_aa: CASNRDHNEQFF; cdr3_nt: TGTGCCAGCAACAGGGACCACAATGAGCAGTTCTTC
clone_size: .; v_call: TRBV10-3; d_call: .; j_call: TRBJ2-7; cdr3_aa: CATSESGREQYF; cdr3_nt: TGTGCCACCAGTGAGTCTGGGAGAGAGCAGTACTTC
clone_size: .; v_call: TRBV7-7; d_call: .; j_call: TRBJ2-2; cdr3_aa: CASRAGAEGELFF; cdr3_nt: TGTGCCAGCCGAGCAGGGGCCGAAGGGGAGCTGTTTTTT
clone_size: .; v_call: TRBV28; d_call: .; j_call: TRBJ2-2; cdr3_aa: CASSPLGPGVGIGELFF; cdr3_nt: TGTGCCAGCAGTCCCCTCGGGCCAGGGGTGGGCATCGGGGAGCTGTTTTTT
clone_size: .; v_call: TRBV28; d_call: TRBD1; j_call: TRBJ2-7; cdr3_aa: CASSLKGGGLTYEQYF; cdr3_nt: TGTGCCAGCAGTTTAAAAGGGGGCGGTTTAACTTACGAGCAGTACTTC
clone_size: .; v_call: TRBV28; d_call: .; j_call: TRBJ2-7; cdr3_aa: CASTQGIYEQYF; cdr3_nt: TGTGCCAGCACCCAAGGAATCTACGAGCAGTACTTC
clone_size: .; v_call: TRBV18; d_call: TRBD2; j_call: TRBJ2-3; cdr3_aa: CASSLSGGREDTQYF; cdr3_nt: TGTGCCAGCTCCCTCTCGGGGGGGAGGGAAGATACGCAGTATTTT
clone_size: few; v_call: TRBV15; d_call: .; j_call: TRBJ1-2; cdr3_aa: CATSGRTTGDGYTF; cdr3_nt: TGTGCCACCAGCGGACGGACAACGGGCGATGGCTACACCTTC
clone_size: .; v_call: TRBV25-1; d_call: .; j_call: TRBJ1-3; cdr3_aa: CASSERRSGNTIYF; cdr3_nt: TGTGCCAGCAGTGAACGGAGGTCTGGAAACACCATATATTTT
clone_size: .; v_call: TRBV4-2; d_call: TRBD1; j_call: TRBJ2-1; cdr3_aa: CASSQEQGGYNEQFF; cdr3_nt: TGTGCCAGCAGCCAAGAACAGGGGGGTTACAATGAGCAGTTCTTC
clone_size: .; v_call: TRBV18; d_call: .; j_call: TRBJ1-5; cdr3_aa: CASSDGMHNQPQHF; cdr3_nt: TGTGCCAGCTCAGATGGGATGCACAATCAGCCCCAGCATTTT
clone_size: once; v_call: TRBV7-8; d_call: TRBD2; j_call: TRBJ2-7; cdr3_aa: CASSSGTSGLPYEQYF; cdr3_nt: TGTGCCAGCAGCTCGGGGACTAGCGGTTTACCCTACGAGCAGTACTTC
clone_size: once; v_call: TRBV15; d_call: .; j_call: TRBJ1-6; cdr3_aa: CATSPDLDRENSPLHF; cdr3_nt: TGTGCCACCAGCCCGGACCTAGACAGAGAGAATTCACCCCTCCACTTT
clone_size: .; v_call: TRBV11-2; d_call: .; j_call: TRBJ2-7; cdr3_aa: CASSPRRVGGDYEQYF; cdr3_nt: TGTGCCAGCAGCCCACGTAGAGTCGGGGGAGACTACGAGCAGTACTTC
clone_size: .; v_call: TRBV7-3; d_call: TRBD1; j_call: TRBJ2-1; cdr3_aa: CASSLGDRVDEQFF; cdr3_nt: TGTGCCAGCAGCTTAGGGGACAGGGTTGATGAGCAGTTCTTC
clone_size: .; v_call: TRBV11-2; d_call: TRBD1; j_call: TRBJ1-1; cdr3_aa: CASSTTGGANTEAFF; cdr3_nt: TGTGCCAGCAGCACCACAGGGGGCGCGAACACTGAAGCTTTCTTT
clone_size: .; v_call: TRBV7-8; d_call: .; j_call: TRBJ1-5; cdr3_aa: CASSSSHESNQPQHF; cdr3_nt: TGTGCCAGCAGCTCATCCCACGAGAGCAATCAGCCCCAGCATTTT
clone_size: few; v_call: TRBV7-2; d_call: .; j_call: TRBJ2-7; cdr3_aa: CASSVPLRGSPYEQYF; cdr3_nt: TGTGCCAGCAGCGTCCCCCTTCGGGGGAGCCCCTACGAGCAGTACTTC
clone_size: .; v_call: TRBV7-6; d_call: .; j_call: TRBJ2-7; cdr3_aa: CASSLLQEGEQYF; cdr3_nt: TGTGCCAGCAGCTTATTACAGGAGGGCGAGCAGTACTTC
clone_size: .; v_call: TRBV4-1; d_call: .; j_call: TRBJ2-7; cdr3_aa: CASSQLGTSYSEQYF; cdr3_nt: TGCGCCAGCAGCCAGCTTGGGACATCTTATTCCGAGCAGTACTTC
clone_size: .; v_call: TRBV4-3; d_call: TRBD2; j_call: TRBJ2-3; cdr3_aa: CASSQETSGRATDTQYF; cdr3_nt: TGCGCCAGCAGCCAAGAGACTAGCGGGAGGGCCACAGATACGCAGTATTTT
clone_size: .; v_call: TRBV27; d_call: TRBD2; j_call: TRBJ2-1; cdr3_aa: CARETSGSRNNEQFF; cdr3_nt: TGTGCCAGGGAAACGAGCGGGAGCAGAAACAATGAGCAGTTCTTC
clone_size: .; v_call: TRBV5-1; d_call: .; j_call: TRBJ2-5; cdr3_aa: CASSLVQSRQETQYF; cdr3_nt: TGCGCCAGCAGCTTGGTTCAGTCTCGCCAAGAGACCCAGTACTTC
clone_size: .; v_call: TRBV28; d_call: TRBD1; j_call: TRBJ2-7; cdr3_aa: CASVRGGTGTVKEQYF; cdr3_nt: TGTGCCAGCGTCCGAGGGGGAACCGGGACAGTTAAAGAGCAGTACTTC
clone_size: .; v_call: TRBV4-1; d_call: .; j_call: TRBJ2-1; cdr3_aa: CASSQVTGSYNEQFF; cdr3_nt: TGCGCCAGCAGCCAAGTGACGGGATCCTACAATGAGCAGTTCTTC
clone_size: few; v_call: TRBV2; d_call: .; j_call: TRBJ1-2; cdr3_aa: CASSEPGAYGYTF; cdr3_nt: TGTGCCAGCAGTGAACCGGGGGCCTATGGCTACACCTTC
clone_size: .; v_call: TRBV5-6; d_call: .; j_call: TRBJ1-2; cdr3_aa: CASSSRGPLYGYTF; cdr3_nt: TGTGCCAGCAGCTCCCGGGGCCCCCTCTATGGCTACACCTTC
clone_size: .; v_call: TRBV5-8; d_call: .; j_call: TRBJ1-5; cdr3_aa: CASSLGSGVPQHF; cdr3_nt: TGTGCCAGCAGCTTGGGATCCGGGGTGCCCCAGCATTTT
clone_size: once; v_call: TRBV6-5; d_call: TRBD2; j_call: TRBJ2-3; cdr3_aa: CASGLGLAGADTQYF; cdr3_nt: TGTGCCAGCGGTCTCGGACTAGCGGGGGCAGATACGCAGTATTTT
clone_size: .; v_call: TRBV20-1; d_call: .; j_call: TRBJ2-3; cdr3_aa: CSAMATDTQYF; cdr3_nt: TGCAGTGCTATGGCTACAGATACGCAGTATTTT
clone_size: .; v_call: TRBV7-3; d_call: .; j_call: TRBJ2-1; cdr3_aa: CASTSGGVAGSGEQFF; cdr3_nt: TGTGCCAGCACCTCTGGGGGTGTGGCGGGGAGCGGTGAGCAGTTCTTC
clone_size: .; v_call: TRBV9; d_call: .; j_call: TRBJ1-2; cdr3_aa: CASSTHKGGYTF; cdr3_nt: TGTGCCAGCAGCACCCACAAAGGTGGCTACACCTTC
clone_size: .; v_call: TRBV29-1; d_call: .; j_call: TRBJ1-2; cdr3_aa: CSVGNYGYTF; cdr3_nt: TGCAGCGTTGGGAATTATGGCTACACCTTC
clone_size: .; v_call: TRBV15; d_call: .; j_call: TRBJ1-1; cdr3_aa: CATSTPTGKGTEAFF; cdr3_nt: TGTGCCACCAGCACTCCCACAGGCAAAGGGACTGAAGCTTTCTTT
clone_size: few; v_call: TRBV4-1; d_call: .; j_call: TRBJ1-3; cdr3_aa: CASSQDKSRQGRFAGNTIYF; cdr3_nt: TGCGCCAGCAGCCAAGATAAGTCTCGGCAGGGAAGGTTCGCTGGAAACACCATATATTTT
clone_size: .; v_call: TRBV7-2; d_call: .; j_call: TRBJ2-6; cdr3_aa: CASSLGGHAGSGANVLTF; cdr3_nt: TGTGCCAGCAGCCTAGGGGGACATGCCGGCTCTGGGGCCAACGTCCTGACTTTC
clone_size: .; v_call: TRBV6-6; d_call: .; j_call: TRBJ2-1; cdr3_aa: CASSRTVLYNEQFF; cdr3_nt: TGTGCCAGCAGTAGGACTGTCCTCTACAATGAGCAGTTCTTC
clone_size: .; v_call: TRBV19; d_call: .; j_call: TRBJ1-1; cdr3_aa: CASSINPGHLNTEAFF; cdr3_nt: TGTGCCAGTAGTATCAATCCGGGACATTTGAACACTGAAGCTTTCTTT
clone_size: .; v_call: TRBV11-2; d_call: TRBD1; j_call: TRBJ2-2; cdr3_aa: CASTQGDRGNTGELFF; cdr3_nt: TGTGCCAGCACCCAAGGTGACAGGGGAAACACCGGGGAGCTGTTTTTT
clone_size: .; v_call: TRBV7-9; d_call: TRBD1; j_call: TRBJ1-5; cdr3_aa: CASSLDRGVTQPQHF; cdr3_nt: TGTGCCAGCAGCCTGGACAGGGGGGTCACTCAGCCCCAGCATTTT
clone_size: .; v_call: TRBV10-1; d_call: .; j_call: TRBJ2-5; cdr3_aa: CASSEGEGGSRETQYF; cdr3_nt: TGCGCCAGCAGTGAAGGTGAAGGGGGGTCCCGGGAGACCCAGTACTTC
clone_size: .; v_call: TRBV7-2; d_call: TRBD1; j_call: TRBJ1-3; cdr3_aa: CASRTTGGAGNTIYF; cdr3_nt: TGTGCCAGCAGGACTACAGGGGGCGCTGGAAACACCATATATTTT
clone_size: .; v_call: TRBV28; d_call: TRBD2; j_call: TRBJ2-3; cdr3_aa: CASSSSRLAGDDTQYF; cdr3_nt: TGTGCCAGCAGTTCCAGCCGACTAGCGGGAGACGATACGCAGTATTTT
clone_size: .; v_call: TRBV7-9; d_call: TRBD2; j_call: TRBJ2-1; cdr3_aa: CASSLRGSAASGDYNEQFF; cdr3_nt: TGTGCCAGCAGCTTAAGGGGCTCCGCGGCTAGCGGGGACTACAATGAGCAGTTCTTC
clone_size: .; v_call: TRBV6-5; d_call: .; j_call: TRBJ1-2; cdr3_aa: CASSSPGGYTF; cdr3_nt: TGTGCCAGCAGTTCCCCAGGGGGCTACACCTTC
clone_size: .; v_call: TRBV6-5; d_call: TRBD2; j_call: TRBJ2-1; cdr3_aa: CASSYSISGSYEQFF; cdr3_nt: TGTGCCAGCAGTTACTCGATTAGCGGGAGCTATGAGCAGTTCTTC
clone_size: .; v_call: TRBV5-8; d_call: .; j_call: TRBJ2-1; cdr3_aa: CASNKDRYNEQFF; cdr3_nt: TGTGCCAGCAACAAAGACCGCTACAATGAGCAGTTCTTC
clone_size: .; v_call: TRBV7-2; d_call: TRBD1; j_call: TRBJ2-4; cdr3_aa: CASSYLRQGGAKNIQYF; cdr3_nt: TGTGCCAGCAGCTACCTCCGACAGGGGGGAGCCAAAAACATTCAGTACTTC
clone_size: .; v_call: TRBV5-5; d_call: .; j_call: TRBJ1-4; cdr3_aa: CASSLDRVQTNEKLFF; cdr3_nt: TGTGCCAGCAGCTTGGACAGGGTACAGACTAATGAAAAACTGTTTTTT
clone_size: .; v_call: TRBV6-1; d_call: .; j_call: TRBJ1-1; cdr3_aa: CASSLTVGGTEAFF; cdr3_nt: TGTGCCAGCAGTCTAACTGTGGGGGGCACTGAAGCTTTCTTT
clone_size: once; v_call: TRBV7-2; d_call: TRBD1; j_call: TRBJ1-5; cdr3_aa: CASSLGRTGSNQPQHF; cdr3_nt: TGTGCCAGCAGCTTAGGGAGGACAGGGAGCAATCAGCCCCAGCATTTT
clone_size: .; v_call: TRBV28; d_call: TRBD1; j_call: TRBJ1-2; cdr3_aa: CASSLLILGQGDGYTF; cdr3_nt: TGTGCCAGCAGTTTATTGATCTTAGGACAGGGTGACGGCTACACCTTC
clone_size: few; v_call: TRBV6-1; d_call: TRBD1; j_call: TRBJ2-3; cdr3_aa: CASMREGATDTQYF; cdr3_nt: TGTGCCAGCATGAGAGAGGGGGCAACAGATACGCAGTATTTT
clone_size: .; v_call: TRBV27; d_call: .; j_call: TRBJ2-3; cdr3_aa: CASSSRGGIRGSTDTQYF; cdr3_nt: TGTGCCAGCAGTTCCCGGGGGGGGATCAGGGGGAGCACAGATACGCAGTATTTT
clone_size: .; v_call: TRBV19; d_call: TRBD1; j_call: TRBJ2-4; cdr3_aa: CASSQGDTTKNIQYF; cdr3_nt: TGTGCCAGTAGCCAGGGGGACACCACAAAAAACATTCAGTACTTC